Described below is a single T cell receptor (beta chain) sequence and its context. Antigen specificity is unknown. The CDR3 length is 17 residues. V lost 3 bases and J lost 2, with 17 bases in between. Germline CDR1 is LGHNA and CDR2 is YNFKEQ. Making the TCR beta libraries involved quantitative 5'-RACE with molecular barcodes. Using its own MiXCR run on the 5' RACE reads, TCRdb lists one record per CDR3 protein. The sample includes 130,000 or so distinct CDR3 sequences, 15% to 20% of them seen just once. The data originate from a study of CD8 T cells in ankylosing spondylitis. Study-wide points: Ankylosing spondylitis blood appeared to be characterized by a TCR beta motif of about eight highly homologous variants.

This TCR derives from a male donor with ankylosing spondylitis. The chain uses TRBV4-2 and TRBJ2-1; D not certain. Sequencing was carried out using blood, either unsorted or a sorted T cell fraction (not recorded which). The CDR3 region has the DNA TGTGCCAGCAGCCAGCCAACTCTAGAGCGCACCTACAATGAGCAGTTCTTC. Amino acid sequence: CASSQPTLERTYNEQFF.